This T cell receptor (beta chain) was obtained from a study of radiotherapy plus CTLA-4 blockade in lung cancer. General study findings and limits: Response was reportedly best predicted by early blood T cell clone dynamics, with interferon-beta.

The V end was cut by 3 bases, the J end by 1 base, with 17 bases between. The length of the CDR3 is 17 residues. Germline-derived CDR1 and CDR2 are MNHEY and SMNVEV (reference sequence). People whose metastatic non-small-cell lung cancer was chemo-refractory got focal radiation along with CTLA-4 blockade by ipilimumab. Libraries were prepared by immunoSEQ multiplex PCR; TCRdb keeps only in-frame clonotypes and omits some of them. The sample contains about 98,000 clones, around 86% of which appear only once. Worth noting for this clone: Its target is unknown.

Sequencing was performed on peripheral blood, taken from a patient treated with radiotherapy plus ipilimumab. The chain couples TRBV27 to TRBJ2-3; D is perhaps TRBD1 (6 bases). This clonotype was obtained from a human donor with non-small cell lung cancer who had a partial response to radiotherapy plus ipilimumab. CDR3 nucleotides: TGTGCCAGCAGTTTCTGGGGGCTCTCATCTGGCACAGATACGCAGTATTTT. It yields the protein CASSFWGLSSGTDTQYF.